The TCR beta chain described here comes from a study of blood T cell repertoires in COVID-19. Study context: The samples span acute and convalescent COVID-19 from the United States, Italy and Spain.

The method was immunoSEQ multiplex PCR; TCRdb's version includes in-frame clones alone and lacks a portion of them. This sample has approximately 480,000 clones, with 89% found just once. Seattle patient enrollment occurred during active infection, with longitudinal follow-up thereafter. This CDR3 is 16 amino acids long. The V segment lost 5 bases and the J segment 2 bases; nucleotides outside the gene matches: 9. Germline CDR1 is SGHNT and CDR2 is YYREEE (reference sequence). Material: peripheral blood. V and J are TRBV5-4 and TRBJ2-1; TRBD2 agrees at 8 bases. The clonotype comes from a man between 18 and 35 years old with COVID-19, enrolled during active disease. CDR3: CASSPTLAGTYNEQFF. In nucleotides, the CDR3 is TGTGCCAGCAGTCCTACCTTAGCGGGGACCTACAATGAGCAGTTCTTC.